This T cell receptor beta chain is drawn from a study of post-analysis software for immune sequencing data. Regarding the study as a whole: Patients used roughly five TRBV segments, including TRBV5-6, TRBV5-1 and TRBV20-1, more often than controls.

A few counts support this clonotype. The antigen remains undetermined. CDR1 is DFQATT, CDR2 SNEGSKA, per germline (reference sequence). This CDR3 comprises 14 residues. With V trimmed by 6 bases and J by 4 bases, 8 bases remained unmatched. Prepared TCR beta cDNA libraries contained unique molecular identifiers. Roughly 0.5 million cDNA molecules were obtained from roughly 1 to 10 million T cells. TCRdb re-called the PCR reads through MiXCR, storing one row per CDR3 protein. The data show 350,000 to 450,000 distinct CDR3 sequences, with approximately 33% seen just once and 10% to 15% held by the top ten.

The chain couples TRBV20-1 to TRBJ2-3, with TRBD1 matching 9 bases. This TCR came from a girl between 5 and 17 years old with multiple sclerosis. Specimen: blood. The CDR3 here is CSAPPGQGPDTQYF. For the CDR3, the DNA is TGCAGTGCGCCTCCGGGACAGGGTCCAGATACGCAGTATTTT.